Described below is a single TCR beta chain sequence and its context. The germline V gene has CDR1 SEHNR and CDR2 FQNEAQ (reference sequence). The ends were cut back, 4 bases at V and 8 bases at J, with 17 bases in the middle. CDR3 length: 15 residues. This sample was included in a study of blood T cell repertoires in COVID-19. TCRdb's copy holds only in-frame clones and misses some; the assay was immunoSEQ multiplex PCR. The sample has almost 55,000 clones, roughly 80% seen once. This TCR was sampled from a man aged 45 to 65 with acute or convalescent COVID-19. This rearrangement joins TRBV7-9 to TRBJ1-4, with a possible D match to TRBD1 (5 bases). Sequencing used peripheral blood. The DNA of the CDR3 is TGTGCCAGCAGCTCCGCGGCGGGGGGTTCCGAAAAACTGTTTTTT. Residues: CASSSAAGGSEKLFF. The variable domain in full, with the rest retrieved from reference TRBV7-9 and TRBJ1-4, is DTGVSQNPRHKITKRGQNVTFRCDPISEHNRLYWYRQTLGQGPEFLTYFQNEAQLEKSRLLSDRFSAERPKGSFSTLEIQRTEQGDSAMYLCASSSAAGGSEKLFFGSGTQLSVL.